A single sample is the source of the 28 T cell receptor beta chains below, sequenced in a study of T cells in Graves' hyperthyroidism and ophthalmopathy. Amplification yielded TCR beta CDR3 regions, with RNA transcripts as the source. The HTBI primer set drove a first-round RT-PCR of the TCR CDR3. In TCRdb, the multiplex PCR reads were re-called with MiXCR into one record per CDR3 protein. The sample holds 500,000 to 800,000 distinct CDR3 sequences, more than 12% seen once. The sequenced sample was blood. These receptors were taken from a woman aged 45-65 years with Graves' ophthalmopathy.

This clonotype was found many times. The chain recombines TRBV6-2 or TRBV6-3 with TRBJ2-7, with TRBD1 identical over 9 bases. CDR3 length equals 14 residues. Germline CDR1 and CDR2: MNHEY and SVGEGT. J lost 5 bases, V lost 5 bases, and 7 bases had no gene match. The CDR3 DNA follows: TGTGCCAGCAGTCGAGGGACAGGGTCGCACGAGCAGTACTTC. Amino acids: CASSRGTGSHEQYF.

The chain couples TRBV7-8 to TRBJ1-2; D possibly corresponds to TRBD1 (6 bases). Germline V gives CDR1 SGHVS, CDR2 FQNEAQ. This CDR3 has 15 amino acids. Trimming shortened V by 2 bases and J by 4 bases, and 14 bases separated the two germline ends. The CDR3 DNA follows: TGTGCCAGCAGCTTAACAGGGTCGCATTCCTATGGCTACACCTTC. It encodes CASSLTGSHSYGYTF.

Many counts were recorded for this clonotype. The V gene is TRBV28, the J gene TRBJ2-3, with D tentatively TRBD1 or TRBD2 (6 bases each). This CDR3 has 15 residues. Germline lookup yields CDR1 MDHEN and CDR2 SYDVKM. Trimming stripped 2 bases from V and 4 bases from J, with 13 bases between. CDR3 DNA: TGTGCCAGCAGTTTAGCAGGACAGCGGGCAGATACGCAGTATTTT. Translation gives CASSLAGQRADTQYF.

This clonotype was counted a few times. The chain joins TRBV14 to TRBJ1-2; tentatively, D is TRBD1 (5 bases). Germline CDR1 is SGHDN and CDR2 is FVKESK. There are 14 residues in the CDR3. V lost 2 bases to trimming and J lost 3 bases, with 10 bases between them. The CDR3 sequence: CASSQRSTDYGYTF. The CDR3 coding sequence is TGTGCCAGCAGCCAAAGATCGACAGACTATGGCTACACCTTC.

This clonotype showed up many times. The chain has TRBV28 and TRBJ2-4; D unresolved. The CDR3 spans 14 residues. V was clipped by 7 bases and J by 1 base, with 11 bases between them. Germline CDR1 is MDHEN and CDR2 is SYDVKM. CDR3: CASTNGMAKNIQYF. In DNA form, the CDR3 reads TGTGCCAGCACCAACGGAATGGCCAAAAACATTCAGTACTTC.

The CDR3 DNA reads TGTGCCAGCTTAAGCTCCTATAATTCACCCCTCCACTTT. As protein: CASLSSYNSPLHF. The chain combines TRBV28 with TRBJ1-6; D unresolved. The V end lost 8 bases, the J end lost 0 bases, and 5 bases lay between the germline ends. CDR3 length: 13 amino acids. CDR1 is MDHEN, CDR2 SYDVKM, per germline.

The table lists this clonotype with many counts. The chain uses TRBV7-3 and TRBJ1-2; tentative D call: TRBD1 (5 bases). In germline, CDR1 is SGHTA, CDR2 FQGTGA. The CDR3 runs to 13 residues. V was shortened by 5 bases and J by 10 bases, with 17 bases between the two germline ends. The CDR3 protein is CASSQGGGPDYTF. The CDR3 DNA reads as TGTGCCAGCAGCCAAGGCGGGGGTCCCGACTACACCTTC.

The sample holds a few counts of this clonotype. The chain recombines TRBV6-2 or TRBV6-3 with TRBJ1-2; 7 bases align to TRBD1. Unmatched junction bases numbered 5, after V lost 11 bases and J lost 2 bases. The germline V gene encodes CDR1 MNHEY and CDR2 SVGEGT. The CDR3 sequence is 12 residues long. The CDR3 sequence is CAGATGNYGYTF. The CDR3 coding sequence is TGTGCCGGGGCGACAGGGAACTATGGCTACACCTTC.

This clonotype was recorded at least ten times. The chain links TRBV5-1 to TRBJ2-7, with TRBD2 matching 7 bases. CDR3 length: 15 residues. Germline V gene data show CDR1 as SGHRS and CDR2 as YFSETQ. V trimming: 4 bases; J trimming: 2 bases; junction bases outside the gene matches: 9. This chain's CDR3 is CASSSGTAEAYEQYF. The CDR3 nucleotides are TGCGCCAGCAGCAGCGGGACGGCCGAGGCCTACGAGCAGTACTTC.

This clonotype turned up a few times. The chain couples TRBV7-2 to TRBJ2-7, with 13 bases aligning to TRBD2. Germline V lookup: CDR1 SGHTA, CDR2 FQGNSA. The V and J ends lost 5 bases and 3 bases, in that order; junction bases with no gene match: 10. The CDR3 has 17 amino acids. CDR3 bases: TGTGCCAGCAGCAAACTAGCGGGAGGGCTTTTAAGCTACGAGCAGTACTTC. Residues: CASSKLAGGLLSYEQYF.

V usage is TRBV18 and J usage is TRBJ1-2, with D uncertain. CDR1 KGHSH and CDR2 LQKENI come from the germline V gene. The CDR3 covers 13 residues. Trimming stripped 3 bases from V and 1 base from J, with 6 bases between. The CDR3 nucleotides are TGTGCCAGCTCACCTGGATATAACTATGGCTACACCTTC. Translation gives CASSPGYNYGYTF.

This chain joins TRBV7-9 and TRBJ1-2, with a possible D match to TRBD1 (5 bases). CDR1 and CDR2 (germline): SEHNR, FQNEAQ (reference sequence). Trimming cost V 3 bases and J 4 bases, with 15 bases left between them. This CDR3 contains 15 residues. CDR3 DNA sequence: TGTGCCAGCAGCTTGAGGGGTCGGACGGGCTATGGCTACACCTTC. Amino acid sequence: CASSLRGRTGYGYTF.

This clonotype was recorded many times. This rearrangement joins TRBV7-6 to TRBJ2-1, with 12 nucleotides matching TRBD2. The CDR3 sequence is 19 residues long. Germline CDR1 reads SGHVS; CDR2 reads FNYEAQ. The J segment lost 3 bases and the V segment lost 0 bases, leaving 9 bases of the junction unmatched. The CDR3 region has the DNA TGTGCCAGCAGCTTAGCGTTGCGACTAGCGGGAGCCCGCTACAATGAGCAGTTCTTC. It specifies CASSLALRLAGARYNEQFF.

The genes are TRBV5-1 and TRBJ2-2; the match to TRBD2 covers 11 bases. The V and J ends lost 7 bases and 5 bases, in that order; junction bases with no gene match: 10. This CDR3 region has 16 residues. In germline, CDR1 is SGHRS, CDR2 YFSETQ. This CDR3 is CASSRDLAGGTGELFF. CDR3 in DNA: TGCGCCAGCTCCCGAGATCTAGCGGGAGGAACCGGGGAGCTGTTTTTT.

This clonotype was seen ten or more times. This sequence joins TRBV5-1 and TRBJ1-2; 8 nucleotides match TRBD1. With V trimmed by 2 bases and J by 7 bases, 4 bases remained unmatched. CDR3 length equals 13 residues. The germline gives CDR1 SGHRS, CDR2 YFSETQ. The CDR3 is CASSFGQGGGYTF. The DNA of the CDR3 is TGCGCCAGCAGCTTCGGACAGGGAGGTGGCTACACCTTC. Full variable domain (outside the CDR3, taken from reference TRBV5-1 and TRBJ1-2): KAGVTQTPRYLIKTRGQQVTLSCSPISGHRSVSWYQQTPGQGLQFLFEYFSETQRNKGNFPGRFSGRQFSNSRSEMNVSTLELGDSALYLCASSFGQGGGYTFGSGTRLTVV.

The sample holds one count of this clonotype. The chain is built from TRBV7-2 and TRBJ2-1, with TRBD2 matching over 7 bases. The CDR3 length is 14 residues. Germline V lookup: CDR1 SGHTA, CDR2 FQGNSA. V shed 7 bases, J shed 10 bases, and the junction held 13 bases outside the gene matches. CDR3 DNA: TGTGCCAGCACCAGGGACTACTCCGTCCCCGAGCAGTTCTTC. This translates into CASTRDYSVPEQFF.

J is TRBJ1-1 and V is TRBV20-1; tentative D call: TRBD1 (6 bases). Trimming removed 5 bases at V and 0 bases at J, with 13 bases between. The CDR3 consists of 14 residues. Germline loops: CDR1 DFQATT, CDR2 SNEGSKA (reference sequence). CDR3 loop: CSAGNQGLNTEAFF. The CDR3 DNA follows: TGCAGTGCTGGAAACCAGGGGTTGAACACTGAAGCTTTCTTT.

This clonotype appeared a few times. The chain employs TRBV18 and TRBJ2-6; D is unclear. The V end was cut by 2 bases, the J end by 4 bases, with 3 bases between. Germline CDR1 and CDR2: KGHSH and LQKENI. The CDR3 extends over 13 amino acids. This CDR3 is CASSPTGANVLTF. CDR3 coding DNA: TGTGCCAGCTCACCAACCGGGGCCAACGTCCTGACTTTC. The full variable domain, completed using reference TRBV18 and TRBJ2-6, is NAGVMQNPRHLVRRRGQEARLRCSPMKGHSHVYWYRQLPEEGLKFMVYLQKENIIDESGMPKERFSAEFPKEGPSILRIQQVVRGDSAAYFCASSPTGANVLTFGAGSRLTVL.

At least ten counts were recorded for this clonotype. The rearrangement links TRBV6-6 to TRBJ2-2, with 9 positions matching TRBD2. CDR3 length: 15 residues. Germline V CDR1 and CDR2: MNHNY, SVGAGI (reference sequence). Losses at the gene ends were 1 base for V and 6 bases for J; bases not matched to a gene: 3. In DNA form, the CDR3 reads TGTGCCAGCAGTTACTTACCTAGCGGGGCCGGGGAGCTGTTTTTT. Amino acids: CASSYLPSGAGELFF.

This clonotype was seen ten or more times. This chain uses TRBV6-1 with TRBJ2-5; 7 positions match TRBD1. This CDR3 is 15 amino acids long. Germline CDR1 reads MNHNS; CDR2 reads SASEGT. Trimming took 7 bases from V and 5 from J; bases not matched to a gene: 13. The CDR3 protein is CASTPWTGPTETQYF. CDR3 bases: TGTGCCAGCACTCCTTGGACAGGTCCTACGGAGACCCAGTACTTC.

This clonotype was found many times. This chain connects TRBV27 to TRBJ2-1; TRBD1 agrees at 10 bases. The V segment lost 3 bases and the J segment 4 bases; nucleotides outside the gene matches: 3. The CDR3 is 15 residues long. Germline V gives CDR1 MNHEY, CDR2 SMNVEV (reference sequence). In DNA form, the CDR3 reads TGTGCCAGCAGTTTCGACAGGGGGCTTTACAATGAGCAGTTCTTC. As protein: CASSFDRGLYNEQFF.

This clonotype has ten or more counts. V and J are TRBV7-2 and TRBJ1-5; D is perhaps TRBD1 (5 bases). The CDR3 extends over 13 amino acids. Germline CDR1 is SGHTA and CDR2 is FQGNSA. Trimming shortened V by 3 bases and J by 6 bases, and 9 bases separated the two germline ends. DNA of the CDR3: TGTGCCAGCAGCTTGACAGCCAGTCAGCCCCAGCATTTT. Translation gives CASSLTASQPQHF.

Turning to this clonotype: This CDR3 is missing its conserved last phenylalanine or tryptophan, likely due to a read error. The CDR3 region is CASSYCQTGLDQPQHL. The CDR3, as DNA: TGTGCCAGCAGTTACTGCCAGACAGGGTTGGATCAGCCCCAGCATCTT. J is TRBJ1-5 and V is TRBV6-7; 7 bases are shared with TRBD1. TRBV6-7 is given ORF status, its function remaining uncertain. The trim removed 1 base at V and 5 bases at J, leaving 8 bases unmatched. The CDR3 has 16 residues.

Ten or more counts support this clonotype. The chain has TRBV7-8 and TRBJ2-7; the D gene is possibly TRBD2 (6 bases). Germline V lookup: CDR1 SGHVS, CDR2 FQNEAQ. The CDR3 spans 13 residues. Trimming took off 5 bases at V and 3 bases at J, with 11 bases between the two ends. The CDR3 region is CASSPGLIYEQYF. The CDR3 nucleotides read TGTGCCAGCAGCCCGGGACTGATCTACGAGCAGTACTTC.

This clonotype has only a few counts. The junction departs from germline at one end; a sequencing error may be responsible. For the CDR3, the DNA is TGTGCCTGCAGCTTATTTTCGGGAGGTGCCGGGGAGCTGTTTTTT. Protein: CACSLFSGGAGELFF. The J gene is TRBJ2-2, the V gene TRBV7-2; 7 nucleotides match TRBD2. The CDR3 runs to 15 residues. CDR1 is SGHTA and CDR2 is FQGNSA in the germline V gene.

This clonotype has a count of ten or more. This rearrangement joins TRBV30 to TRBJ2-7; D is ambiguous. Germline assignment: CDR1 GTSNPN and CDR2 SVGIG (reference sequence). Trimming removed 0 bases from V and 6 bases from J, with 18 bases in between. The CDR3 is made up of 15 amino acids. The CDR3 sequence: CAWSVGWLNGGEQYF. Written as DNA, the CDR3 is TGTGCCTGGAGTGTTGGGTGGCTAAATGGTGGCGAGCAGTACTTC.

The chain recombines TRBV15 with TRBJ2-3, with 7 bases lining up with TRBD2. Germline CDR1 LNHNV, CDR2 YYDKDF (reference sequence). V was clipped by 5 bases and J by 3 bases; unmatched bases: 11. CDR3 size: 16 residues. The CDR3 sequence: CATSFLAGDGTDTQYF. CDR3 coding DNA: TGTGCCACCAGCTTTTTGGCGGGAGATGGAACAGATACGCAGTATTTT.

The sample holds many counts of this clonotype. The V and J genes are TRBV5-1 and TRBJ2-2, with 7 bases identical to TRBD1. The CDR3 loop spans 15 amino acids. Per germline, CDR1 SGHRS and CDR2 YFSETQ. With 2 bases clipped from V and 5 bases from J, the junction kept 6 bases outside the gene matches. The CDR3 DNA reads as TGCGCCAGCAGCTTTATAACAGGGGTAACCGGGGAGCTGTTTTTT. Residues: CASSFITGVTGELFF. Based on the CDR3 plus reference TRBV5-1 and TRBJ2-2, the full variable domain is KAGVTQTPRYLIKTRGQQVTLSCSPISGHRSVSWYQQTPGQGLQFLFEYFSETQRNKGNFPGRFSGRQFSNSRSEMNVSTLELGDSALYLCASSFITGVTGELFFGEGSRLTVL.